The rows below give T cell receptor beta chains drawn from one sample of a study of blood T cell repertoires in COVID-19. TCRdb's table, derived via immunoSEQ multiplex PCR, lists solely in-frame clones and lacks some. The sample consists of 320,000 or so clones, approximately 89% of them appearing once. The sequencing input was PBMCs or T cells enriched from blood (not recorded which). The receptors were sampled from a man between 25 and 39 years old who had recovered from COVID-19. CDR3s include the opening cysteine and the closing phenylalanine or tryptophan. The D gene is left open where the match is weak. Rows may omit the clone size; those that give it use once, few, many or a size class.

CDR3nt: TGCGCCAGCAGCTTTACACAGACCGGGACAAAGAACACTGAAGCTTTCTTT
CDR3aa: CASSFTQTGTKNTEAFF
v_gene: TRBV5-1
j_gene: TRBJ1-1
abundance: NA
d_gene: NA

CDR3nt: TGTGCCAGTAGTATGACGGGGGGAGGGACCTGGGAGACCCAGTACTTC
CDR3aa: CASSMTGGGTWETQYF
v_gene: TRBV19
j_gene: TRBJ2-5
abundance: NA
d_gene: TRBD2

CDR3nt: TGTGCCAGCAGCTTAGCTCCAACTGCCCCTAACTATGGCTACACCTTC
CDR3aa: CASSLAPTAPNYGYTF
v_gene: TRBV7-2
j_gene: TRBJ1-2
abundance: NA
d_gene: NA

CDR3nt: TGTGCCAGCAGCCAAGGTCAGGAGGGCCAGCCCCAGCATTTT
CDR3aa: CASSQGQEGQPQHF
v_gene: TRBV4-2
j_gene: TRBJ1-5
abundance: NA
d_gene: NA

CDR3nt: TGTGCCAGCAGCTTGGAGGGGGGGCACGACTACGAGCAGTACTTC
CDR3aa: CASSLEGGHDYEQYF
v_gene: TRBV5-4
j_gene: TRBJ2-7
abundance: NA
d_gene: NA

CDR3nt: TGTGCCAGCAGCTACAACAGGGGTCTGGGGACCCAGTACTTC
CDR3aa: CASSYNRGLGTQYF
v_gene: TRBV5-5
j_gene: TRBJ2-5
abundance: NA
d_gene: TRBD1

CDR3nt: TGTGCCAGCAGCGACCTCGGGACTTTATACAATGAGCAGTTCTTC
CDR3aa: CASSDLGTLYNEQFF
v_gene: TRBV9
j_gene: TRBJ2-1
abundance: NA
d_gene: NA

CDR3nt: TGTGCCAGCAGCCCGGGACAAAACTATGGCTACACCTTC
CDR3aa: CASSPGQNYGYTF
v_gene: TRBV9
j_gene: TRBJ1-2
abundance: NA
d_gene: NA

CDR3nt: TGTGCCAGCAGTTTCTTGAGAGATACGCAGTATTTT
CDR3aa: CASSFLRDTQYF
v_gene: TRBV12-3/TRBV12-4
j_gene: TRBJ2-3
abundance: NA
d_gene: NA

CDR3nt: TGTGCCAGCAGTTACTCGATGGGGCCAGCTAACTATGGCTACACCTTC
CDR3aa: CASSYSMGPANYGYTF
v_gene: TRBV6-2/TRBV6-3
j_gene: TRBJ1-2
abundance: NA
d_gene: NA

CDR3nt: TGTGCCAGCAGTTACGACAGGGGTCTTACCGGCTACACCTTC
CDR3aa: CASSYDRGLTGYTF
v_gene: TRBV6-5
j_gene: TRBJ1-2
abundance: few
d_gene: TRBD1

CDR3nt: TGTGCCAGCAGCCCCGGGGTCGTACAGACTTATGGCTACACCTTC
CDR3aa: CASSPGVVQTYGYTF
v_gene: TRBV7-2
j_gene: TRBJ1-2
abundance: NA
d_gene: NA

CDR3nt: TGCGCCAGCAGCTTTAATTTAGTTGCAACTAATGAAAAACTGTTTTTT
CDR3aa: CASSFNLVATNEKLFF
v_gene: TRBV5-1
j_gene: TRBJ1-4
abundance: NA
d_gene: NA

CDR3nt: TGTGCCAGCACCCAACCCGGCGGGGGGACTGAAGCTTTCTTT
CDR3aa: CASTQPGGGTEAFF
v_gene: TRBV28
j_gene: TRBJ1-1
abundance: NA
d_gene: NA

CDR3nt: TGTGCCAGCAGTCCCTCCCTAGCGGGGGCCAGCTACGAGCAGTACTTC
CDR3aa: CASSPSLAGASYEQYF
v_gene: TRBV27
j_gene: TRBJ2-7
abundance: NA
d_gene: TRBD2

CDR3nt: TGTGCCAGCAGCAATTCTAGCGGGGGAGGAACCGGGGAGCTGTTTTTT
CDR3aa: CASSNSSGGGTGELFF
v_gene: TRBV21-1
j_gene: TRBJ2-2
abundance: NA
d_gene: NA

CDR3nt: TGTGCCAGCAGCCCGGGACAGTTAGGTAATCAGCCCCAGCATTTT
CDR3aa: CASSPGQLGNQPQHF
v_gene: TRBV6-5
j_gene: TRBJ1-5
abundance: few
d_gene: TRBD1